This T cell receptor (beta chain) was found in a study of shared clonotypes between healthy human individuals. Recent vaccinations or acute infections were absent in the healthy HIV-negative adult donors. About 100 million PBMCs were counted before genomic DNA extraction. This clone was counted at least ten times. The run depth of the assay was deep. Using ten immunoSEQ deep assay plates, investigators sequenced unsorted PBMC DNA. Profiling relied on immunoSEQ multiplex PCR, and the TCRdb table lists in-frame clones only, not all of them. Of hundreds of thousands of clones listed, 79% are singletons. This CDR3 spans 15 amino acids. V was shortened by 1 base and J by 0 bases, with 11 bases between the two germline ends. Germline loops: CDR1 SGHDT, CDR2 YYEEEE.

The receptor's source is a woman between 35 and 50 years old in good health. Some clones in this sample may be carry-over from other donors' samples. This chain links TRBV5-6 with TRBJ2-7; D gene unclear. Sequenced: PBMCs. This CDR3 reads CASSLFGSTSYEQYF. The CDR3 DNA is TGTGCCAGCAGCTTGTTCGGCAGTACCTCCTACGAGCAGTACTTC.